This T cell receptor (beta chain) stems from a study of Ad26.COV2.S vaccination and SARS-CoV-2 variants. Study background: Donor got 5x10^10 or 1x10^11 viral particles of Ad26.COV2.S. Study-level findings and limits: After vaccination, substantial breadth of spike-specific CD8+ and CD4+ responses was reported. Whether participants received vaccine or placebo, their non-spike TCR breadth was similar.

Data came from immunoSEQ multiplex PCR; TCRdb stores just in-frame clones and leaves some out. The table includes hundreds of thousands of clones, about 86% detected once. The CDR3 contains 16 residues. CDR1 LGHDT and CDR2 YNNKEL come from the germline V gene (reference sequence). V was trimmed by 8 bases and J by 0 bases, leaving 18 bases between them. Specified treatment: around 19 received Ad26.COV2.S at low or high dose, single or two shots; about 5 received placebo; per-sample allocation not given. Following the first vaccine or placebo injection, samples were taken on day 63. SARS-CoV-2 spike from the Wuhan strain was encoded by the vaccine, an Ad26 vector. In its sample, this clone was seen once. Its antigen is not known.

The sample consisted of peripheral blood, taken in a trial of Ad26.COV2.S vaccine versus placebo. The chain joins TRBV3-1 (or the pseudogene TRBV3-2) to TRBJ2-3, with D possibly matching TRBD2 (6 bases). This clonotype originated in a person between 18 and 59 years old who received the Ad26.COV2.S COVID-19 vaccine or a placebo. CDR3 amino acids: CASASFGGGSTDTQYF. In nucleotides, the CDR3 is TGTGCCAGCGCGAGTTTTGGCGGAGGGAGCACAGATACGCAGTATTTT.